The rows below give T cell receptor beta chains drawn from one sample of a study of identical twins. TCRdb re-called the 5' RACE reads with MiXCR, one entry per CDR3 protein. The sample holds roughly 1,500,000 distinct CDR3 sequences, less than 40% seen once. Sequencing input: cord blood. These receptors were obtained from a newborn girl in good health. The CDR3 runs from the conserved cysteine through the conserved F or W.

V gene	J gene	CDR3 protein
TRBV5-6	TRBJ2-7	CASSLGGSDYEQYF
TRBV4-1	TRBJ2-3	CASSQEPAGYTDTQYF
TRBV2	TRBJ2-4	CASSAVQGIQYF
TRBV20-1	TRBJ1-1	CSATRQVINGAFF
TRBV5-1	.	CASFDSPQGAGNEQYF
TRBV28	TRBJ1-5	CASSFSGVGQPQHF
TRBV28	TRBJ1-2	CASLSAMNYGYTF
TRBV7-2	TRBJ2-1	CASSNRAGYNEQFF
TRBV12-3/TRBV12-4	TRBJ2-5	CASRSSGRGETQYF
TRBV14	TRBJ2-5	CASSQGRLAGAQETQYF
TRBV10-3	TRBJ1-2	CATKQGLGYGYTF
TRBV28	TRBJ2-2	CASSPYPNTGELFF
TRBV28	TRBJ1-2	CASSPSGQPQNYGYTF
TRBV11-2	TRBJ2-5	CASSPGLAGGYPQETQYF
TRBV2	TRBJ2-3	CAGSTLGRTDTQYF
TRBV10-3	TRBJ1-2	CAISESVAGGDYGYTF
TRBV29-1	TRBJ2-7	CSVGGGGSYEQYF
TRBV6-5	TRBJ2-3	CASTRRGPPPADTQYF
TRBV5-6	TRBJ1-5	CASSFSGQGADNQPQHF
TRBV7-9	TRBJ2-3	CASSFPGQNTDTQYF
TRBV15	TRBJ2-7	CAASRDGPYEQYF
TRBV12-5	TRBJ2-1	CASGLSALVETQFF
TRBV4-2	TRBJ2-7	CASSQSGGPPYEQYF
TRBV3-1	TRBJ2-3	CASSQVGGRYTDTQYF
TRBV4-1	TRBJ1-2	CASSQPTRNPNYGYTF